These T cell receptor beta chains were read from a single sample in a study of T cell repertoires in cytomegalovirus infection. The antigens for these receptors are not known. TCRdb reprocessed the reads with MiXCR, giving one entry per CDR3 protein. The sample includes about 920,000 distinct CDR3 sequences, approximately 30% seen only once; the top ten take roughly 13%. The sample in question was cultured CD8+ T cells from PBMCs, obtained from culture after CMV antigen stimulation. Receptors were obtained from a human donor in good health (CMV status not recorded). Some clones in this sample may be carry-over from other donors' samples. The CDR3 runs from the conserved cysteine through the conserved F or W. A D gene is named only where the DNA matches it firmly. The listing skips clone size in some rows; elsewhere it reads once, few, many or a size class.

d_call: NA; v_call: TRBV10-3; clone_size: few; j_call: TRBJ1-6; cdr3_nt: TGTGCCATCAGTGAGTCTAGAGGGAGTAATTCACCCCTCCACTTT; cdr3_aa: CAISESRGSNSPLHF
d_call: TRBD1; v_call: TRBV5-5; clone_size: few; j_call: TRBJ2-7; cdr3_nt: TGTGCCAGCAGCATTCGGACAGGGGTTTACGAGCAGTACTTC; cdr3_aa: CASSIRTGVYEQYF
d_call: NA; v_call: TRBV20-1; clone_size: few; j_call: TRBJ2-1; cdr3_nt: TGCAGTGCTAGAGATTACGCCTCGGTAGGGAATGAGCAGTTCTTC; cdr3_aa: CSARDYASVGNEQFF
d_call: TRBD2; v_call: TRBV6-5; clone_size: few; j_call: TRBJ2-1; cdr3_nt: TGTGCCAGCAGACCGGGACTAGCGGACAACAATGAGCAGTTCTTC; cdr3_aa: CASRPGLADNNEQFF
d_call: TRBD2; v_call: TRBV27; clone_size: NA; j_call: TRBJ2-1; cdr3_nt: TGTGCCAGCAGTCCCTGGCGGGGGGGCCAGGATGAGCAGTTCTTC; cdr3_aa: CASSPWRGGQDEQFF
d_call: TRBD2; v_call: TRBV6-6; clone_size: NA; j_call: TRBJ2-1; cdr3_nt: TGTGCCAGCAGGGGGGGGACTAGTAGCTCCGGTGAGCAGTTCTTC; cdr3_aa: CASRGGTSSSGEQFF
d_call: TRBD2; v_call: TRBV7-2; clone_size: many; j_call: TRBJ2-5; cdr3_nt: TGTGCCAGCAGCTTCGGGGGCGGGGGGATTCAAGAGACCCAGTACTTC; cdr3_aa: CASSFGGGGIQETQYF
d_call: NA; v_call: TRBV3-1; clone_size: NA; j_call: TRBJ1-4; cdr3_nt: TGTGCCAGCAGCCAAGACAGAATGGACGGTTCAACTAATGAAAAACTGTTTTTT; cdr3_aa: CASSQDRMDGSTNEKLFF
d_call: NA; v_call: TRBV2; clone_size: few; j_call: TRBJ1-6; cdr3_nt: TGTGCCAGCAGTACTAGTGGGAACAATTCACCCCTCCACTTT; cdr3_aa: CASSTSGNNSPLHF
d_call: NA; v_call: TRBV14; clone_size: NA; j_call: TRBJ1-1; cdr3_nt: TGTGCCAGCAGCCATGAGCAGGGGACTGAAGCTTTCTTT; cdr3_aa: CASSHEQGTEAFF
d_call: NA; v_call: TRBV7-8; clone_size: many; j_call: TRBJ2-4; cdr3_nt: TGTGCCAGCAGCTTCAACAGGTGGGCCGAAGGCATTCAGTACTTC; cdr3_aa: CASSFNRWAEGIQYF
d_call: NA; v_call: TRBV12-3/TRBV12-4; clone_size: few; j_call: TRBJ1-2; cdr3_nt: TGTGCCAGCCTCAGCGGGCTACAGACCAGAGTTCGCGGCTACACCTTC; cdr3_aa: CASLSGLQTRVRGYTF
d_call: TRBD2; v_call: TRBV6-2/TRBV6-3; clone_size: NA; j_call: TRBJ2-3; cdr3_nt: TGTGCCAGCAGTTACTCGACTAGCGGGGACACTTACATTAGCACAGATACGCAGTATTTT; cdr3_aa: CASSYSTSGDTYISTDTQYF
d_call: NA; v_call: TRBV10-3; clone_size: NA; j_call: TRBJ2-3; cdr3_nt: TGTGCCATCAGTGAGGCCGACAGCACAGATACGCAGTATTTT; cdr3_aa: CAISEADSTDTQYF
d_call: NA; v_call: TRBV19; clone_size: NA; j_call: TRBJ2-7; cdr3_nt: TGTGCCAGTACTTCCGGTGCGGGTTCCTACGAGCAGTACTTC; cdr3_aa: CASTSGAGSYEQYF
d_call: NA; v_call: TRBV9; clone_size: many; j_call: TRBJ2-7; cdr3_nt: TGTGCCAGCAGCGCCGGGGGCGTATCCTACGAGCAGTACTTC; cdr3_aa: CASSAGGVSYEQYF
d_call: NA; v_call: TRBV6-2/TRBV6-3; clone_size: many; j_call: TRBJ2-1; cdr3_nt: TGTGCCAGCAGTCTCTACAGGGCCAATGAGCAGTTCTTC; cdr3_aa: CASSLYRANEQFF
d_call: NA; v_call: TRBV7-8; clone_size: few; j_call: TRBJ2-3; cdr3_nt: TGTGCCATTCTTGAAAGGGGGGGGGCCGGGGATACGCAGTATTTT; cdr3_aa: CAILERGGAGDTQYF
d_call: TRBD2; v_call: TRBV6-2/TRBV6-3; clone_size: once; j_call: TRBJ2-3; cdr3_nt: TGTGTCAGCAGAAGCGGGGGGATAGATACGCAGTATTTT; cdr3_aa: CVSRSGGIDTQYF
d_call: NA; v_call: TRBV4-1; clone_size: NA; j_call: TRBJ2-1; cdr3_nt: TGCGCCAGCAGCCAAGAAAAGGGGCCCTACAATGAGCAGTTCTTC; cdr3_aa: CASSQEKGPYNEQFF
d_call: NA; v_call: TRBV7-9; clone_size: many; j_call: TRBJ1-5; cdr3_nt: TGTGCCAGCAGCTCAACAGGGCAAAATCAGCCCCAGCATTTT; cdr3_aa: CASSSTGQNQPQHF
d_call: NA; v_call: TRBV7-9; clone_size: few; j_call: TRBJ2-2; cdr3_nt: TGTGCCAGCAGCTCCCTGCGGGCAGTAATAGTCGGGGAGCTGTTTTTT; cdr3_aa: CASSSLRAVIVGELFF
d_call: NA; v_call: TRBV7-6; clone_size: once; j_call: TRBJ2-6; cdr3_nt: TGTGCCAGCAGCTTAGCATGGGGGGTCAACGTCCTGACTTTC; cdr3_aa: CASSLAWGVNVLTF
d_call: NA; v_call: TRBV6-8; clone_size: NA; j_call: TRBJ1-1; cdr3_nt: TGTGCCAGCAGTTACCTCCAGGGTGCTAGACAAGCTTTCTTT; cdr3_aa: CASSYLQGARQAFF
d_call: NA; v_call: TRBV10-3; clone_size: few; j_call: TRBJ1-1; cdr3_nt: TGTGCCATCAGTGAGTCGCAGGCAGCGAACACTGAAGCTTTCTTT; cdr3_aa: CAISESQAANTEAFF
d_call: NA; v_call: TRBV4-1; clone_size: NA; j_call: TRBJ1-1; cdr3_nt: TGCGCCAGCAGCCAAGATCACCCTGAGAACACTGAAGCTTTCTTT; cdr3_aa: CASSQDHPENTEAFF
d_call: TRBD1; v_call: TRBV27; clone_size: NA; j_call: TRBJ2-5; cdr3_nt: TGTGCCAGCAGTTTTTTCCCCAGACAGGGGGAACAAGAGACCCAGTACTTC; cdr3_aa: CASSFFPRQGEQETQYF
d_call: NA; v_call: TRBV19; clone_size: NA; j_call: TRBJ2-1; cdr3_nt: TGTGCCAGTAGTCCCAGGAAAATTTACAATGAGCAGTTCTTC; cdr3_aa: CASSPRKIYNEQFF
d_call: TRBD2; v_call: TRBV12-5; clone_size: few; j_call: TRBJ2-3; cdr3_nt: TGTGCTAGTGGAGAGACTAGCATTGATACGCAGTATTTT; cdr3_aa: CASGETSIDTQYF
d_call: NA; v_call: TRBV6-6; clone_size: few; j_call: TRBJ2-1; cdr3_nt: TGTGCCAGCAGGCCCCTAGAGGGGGGCCCTTACTCCTACAATGAGCAGTTCTTC; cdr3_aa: CASRPLEGGPYSYNEQFF
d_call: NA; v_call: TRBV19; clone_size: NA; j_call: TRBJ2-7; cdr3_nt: TGTGCCAGTAGTATTTCGGACTCAACCTACGAGCAGTACTTC; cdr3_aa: CASSISDSTYEQYF
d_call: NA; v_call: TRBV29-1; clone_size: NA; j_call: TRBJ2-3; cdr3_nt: TGCAGCGCTGTGACAGGGAGGGATACGCAGTATTTT; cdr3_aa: CSAVTGRDTQYF
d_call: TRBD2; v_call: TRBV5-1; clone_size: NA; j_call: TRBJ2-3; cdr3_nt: TGCGCCAGCAGCATCCGGGGTAGCGGGGTCACAGATACGCAGTATTTT; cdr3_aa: CASSIRGSGVTDTQYF
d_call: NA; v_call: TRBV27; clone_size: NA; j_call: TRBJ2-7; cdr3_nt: TGTGCCAGCAGCAGTTTATCCGACGGTACCTACGAGCAGTACTTC; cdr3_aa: CASSSLSDGTYEQYF
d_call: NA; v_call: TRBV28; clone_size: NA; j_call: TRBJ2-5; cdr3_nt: TGTGCCAGCAGTCTTAACAGGGTGTTACCCATGACCCAAGAGACCCAGTACTTC; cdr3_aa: CASSLNRVLPMTQETQYF
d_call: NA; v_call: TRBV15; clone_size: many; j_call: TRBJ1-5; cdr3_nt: TGTGCCACCAGCAGAGACAGGGGAAATCAGCCCCAGCATTTT; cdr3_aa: CATSRDRGNQPQHF
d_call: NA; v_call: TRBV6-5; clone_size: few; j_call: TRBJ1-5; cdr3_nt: TGTGCCAGCAGTTACTCGCCGTATAGCAATCAGCCCCAGCATTTT; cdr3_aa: CASSYSPYSNQPQHF
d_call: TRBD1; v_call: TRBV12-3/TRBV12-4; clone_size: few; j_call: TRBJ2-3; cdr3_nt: TGTGCCAGCAGTTTACGGACAGGGGTAGATACGCAGTATTTT; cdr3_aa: CASSLRTGVDTQYF
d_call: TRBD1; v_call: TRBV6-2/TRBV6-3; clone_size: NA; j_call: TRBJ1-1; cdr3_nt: TGTGCCAGCTTTACAGGGGGCTATACTGAAGCTTTCTTT; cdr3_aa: CASFTGGYTEAFF
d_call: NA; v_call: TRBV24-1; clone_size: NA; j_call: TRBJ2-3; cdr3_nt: TGTGCCACCAGTGACCCGGCCACGGGAACGCAGTATTTT; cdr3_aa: CATSDPATGTQYF
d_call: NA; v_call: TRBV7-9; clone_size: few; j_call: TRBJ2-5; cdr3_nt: TGTGCCAGCAGCCCGCGGGCAGGCCGGTACTTC; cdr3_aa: CASSPRAGRYF